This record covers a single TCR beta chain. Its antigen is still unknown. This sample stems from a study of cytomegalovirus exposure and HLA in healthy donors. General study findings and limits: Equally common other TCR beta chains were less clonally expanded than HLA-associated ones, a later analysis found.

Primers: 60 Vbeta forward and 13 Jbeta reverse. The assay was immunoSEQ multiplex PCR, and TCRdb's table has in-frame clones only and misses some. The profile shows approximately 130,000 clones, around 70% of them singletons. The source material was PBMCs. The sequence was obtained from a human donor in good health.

The CDR3 is CATYSGQKYEQYF. The CDR3 DNA sequence: TGTGCCACCTACTCCGGACAGAAATACGAGCAGTACTTC. The chain is built from TRBV28 and TRBJ2-7; D is possibly TRBD1 (6 bases). The CDR3 runs to 13 residues. Trimming cost V 10 bases and J 4 bases, with 17 bases left between them. Germline-derived CDR1 and CDR2 are MDHEN and SYDVKM.